A single T cell receptor beta chain is shown here with its context. What it recognizes is unknown. Germline CDR1 reads MRHNA; CDR2 reads SNTAGT. The ends were cut back, 8 bases at V and 4 bases at J, with 26 bases in the middle. CDR3 length: 17 residues. Generated by immunoSEQ multiplex PCR, the TCRdb table keeps only in-frame clones and is missing some. The sample lists 48,000 or so clones, around 80% occurring once. Time point: peripheral blood 6 weeks after treatment start. This sample is part of a study of PD-L1 blockade in urothelial cancer. Background on the study: Prior exposure to chemotherapy in patients amounted to 0 to 3 regimens received. Whole-study results and caveats: TCR clonality was measured in pretreatment peripheral blood. Clonality below the median predicted better survival.

This clonotype was sampled from a man in his sixties or seventies with urothelial cancer. The chain couples TRBV6-4 to TRBJ1-2; D gene ambiguous. The source material was PBMCs, sampled around atezolizumab (anti-PD-L1) treatment. CDR3: CASPPRPRSPRGYGYTF. The CDR3, as DNA: TGTGCCAGCCCCCCTCGCCCGAGGTCCCCCCGGGGCTATGGCTACACCTTC.